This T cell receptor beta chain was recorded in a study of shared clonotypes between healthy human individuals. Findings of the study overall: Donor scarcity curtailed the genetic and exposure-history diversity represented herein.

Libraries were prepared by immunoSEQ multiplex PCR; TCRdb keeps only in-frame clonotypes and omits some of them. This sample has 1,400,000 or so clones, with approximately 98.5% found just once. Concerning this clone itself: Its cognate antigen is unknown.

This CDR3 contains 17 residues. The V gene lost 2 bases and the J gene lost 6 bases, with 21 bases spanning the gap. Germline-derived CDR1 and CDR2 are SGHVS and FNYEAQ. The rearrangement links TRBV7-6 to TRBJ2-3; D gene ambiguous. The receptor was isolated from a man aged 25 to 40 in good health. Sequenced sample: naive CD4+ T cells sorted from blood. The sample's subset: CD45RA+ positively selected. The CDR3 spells CASSLSTNLPKMDTQYF. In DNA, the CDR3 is TGTGCCAGCAGCTTAAGCACTAACCTTCCGAAGATGGATACGCAGTATTTT.